Reported below is one T cell receptor (beta chain). For recovered donors of Cohort 3, there were two negative PCRs, clearance, or symptom resolution. The record originates from a study of blood T cell repertoires in COVID-19. The CDR3 runs 16 residues. The germline V gene has CDR1 SGDLS and CDR2 YYNGEE. V lost 0 bases and J lost 8; bases outside the gene matches: 5. Original processing methods: Reference gene primer amplification gave nucleated cell count estimates. Profiling relied on immunoSEQ multiplex PCR, and the TCRdb table lists in-frame clones only, not all of them. From that table come the V and J calls and clone size; the DNA was used to work out D and trimming. Of 250,000 to 300,000 clones in the sample, around 84% were seen once.

This chain links TRBV9 with TRBJ2-1; TRBD2 matches at 13 bases. This TCR was sampled from a man aged 18 to 30 who had recovered from COVID-19. Sequenced input: PBMCs or T cells enriched from blood (not recorded which). The CDR3 here is CASSVGGLAGIHEQFF. The CDR3 DNA is TGTGCCAGCAGCGTAGGGGGACTAGCGGGAATCCATGAGCAGTTCTTC.